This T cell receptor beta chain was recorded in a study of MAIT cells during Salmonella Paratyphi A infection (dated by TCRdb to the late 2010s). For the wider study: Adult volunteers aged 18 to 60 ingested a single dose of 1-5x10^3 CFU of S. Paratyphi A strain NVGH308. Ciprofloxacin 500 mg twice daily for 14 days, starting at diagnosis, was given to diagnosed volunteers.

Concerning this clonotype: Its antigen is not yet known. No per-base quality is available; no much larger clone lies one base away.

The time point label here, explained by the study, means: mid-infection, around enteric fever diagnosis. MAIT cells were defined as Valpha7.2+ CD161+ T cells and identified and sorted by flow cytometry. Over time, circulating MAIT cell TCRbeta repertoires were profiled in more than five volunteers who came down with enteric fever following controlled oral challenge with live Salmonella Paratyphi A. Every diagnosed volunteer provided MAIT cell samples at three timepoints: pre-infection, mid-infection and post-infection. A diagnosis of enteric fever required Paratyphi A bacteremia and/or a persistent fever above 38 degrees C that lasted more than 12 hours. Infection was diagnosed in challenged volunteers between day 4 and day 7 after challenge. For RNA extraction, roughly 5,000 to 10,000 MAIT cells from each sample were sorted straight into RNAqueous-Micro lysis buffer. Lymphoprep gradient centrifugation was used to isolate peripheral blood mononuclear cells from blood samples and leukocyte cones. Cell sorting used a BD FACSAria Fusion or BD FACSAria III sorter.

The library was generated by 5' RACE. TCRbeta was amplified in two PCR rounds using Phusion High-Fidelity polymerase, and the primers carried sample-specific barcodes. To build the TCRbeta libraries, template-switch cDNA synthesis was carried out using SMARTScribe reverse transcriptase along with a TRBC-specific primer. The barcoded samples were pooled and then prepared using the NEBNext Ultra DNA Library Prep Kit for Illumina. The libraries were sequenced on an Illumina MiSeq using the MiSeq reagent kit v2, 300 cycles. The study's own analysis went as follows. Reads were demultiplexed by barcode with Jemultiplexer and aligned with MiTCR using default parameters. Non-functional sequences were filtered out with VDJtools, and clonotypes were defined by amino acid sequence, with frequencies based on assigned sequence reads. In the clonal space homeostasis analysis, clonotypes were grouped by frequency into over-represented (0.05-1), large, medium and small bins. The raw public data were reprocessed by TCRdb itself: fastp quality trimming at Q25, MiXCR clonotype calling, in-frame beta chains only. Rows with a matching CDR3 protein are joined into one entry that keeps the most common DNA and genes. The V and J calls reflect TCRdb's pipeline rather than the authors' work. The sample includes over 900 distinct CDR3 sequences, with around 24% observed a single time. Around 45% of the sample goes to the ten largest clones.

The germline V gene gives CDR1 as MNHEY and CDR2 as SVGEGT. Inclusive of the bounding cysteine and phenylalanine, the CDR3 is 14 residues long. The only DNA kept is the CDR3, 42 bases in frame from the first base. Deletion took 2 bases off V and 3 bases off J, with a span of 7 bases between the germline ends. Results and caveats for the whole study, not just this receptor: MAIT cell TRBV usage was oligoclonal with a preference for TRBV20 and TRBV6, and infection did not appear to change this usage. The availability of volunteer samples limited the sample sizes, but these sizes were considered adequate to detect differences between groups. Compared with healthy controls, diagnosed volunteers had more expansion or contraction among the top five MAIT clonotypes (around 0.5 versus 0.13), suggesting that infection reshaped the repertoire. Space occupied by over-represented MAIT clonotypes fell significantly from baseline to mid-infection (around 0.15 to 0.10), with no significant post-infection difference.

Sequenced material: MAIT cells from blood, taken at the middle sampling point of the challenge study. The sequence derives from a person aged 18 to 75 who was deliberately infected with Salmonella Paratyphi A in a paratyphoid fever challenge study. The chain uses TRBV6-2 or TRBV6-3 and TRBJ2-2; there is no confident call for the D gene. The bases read TGTGCCAGCAGTTACGGTGGGGACACCGGGGAGCTGTTTTTT. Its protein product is CASSYGGDTGELFF.